These 18 T cell receptor beta chains were all obtained from the same sample, sequenced in a study of cytomegalovirus exposure and HLA in healthy donors. PCR used 60 Vbeta primers and 13 Jbeta primers. Some clones are missing from TCRdb's copy, which holds only in-frame ones; the method was immunoSEQ multiplex PCR. The sample yields 150,000 to 200,000 clones, roughly 84% seen once. Sequencing was carried out using PBMCs. These receptors all stem from a girl under three years old in good health and CMV-seronegative.

In its sample, this clone was seen once. The rearrangement joins TRBV9 to TRBJ2-1; D remains unclear. The V gene's germline CDR1 is SGDLS and CDR2 YYNGEE. This CDR3 contains 15 residues. Between the trimmed V and J ends, which lost 0 bases and 2 bases, there was a span of 9 bases. The CDR3 DNA follows: TGTGCCAGCAGCGTAGGTCCAAAGCCCTACAATGAGCAGTTCTTC. Translated: CASSVGPKPYNEQFF. The whole variable domain, filled in from reference TRBV9 and TRBJ2-1, reads DSGVTQTPKHLITATGQRVTLRCSPRSGDLSVYWYQQSLDQGLQFLIQYYNGEERAKGNILERFSAQQFPDLHSELNLSSLELGDSALYFCASSVGPKPYNEQFFGPGTRLTVL.

This clone was recorded a few times. The J gene is TRBJ1-5, the V gene TRBV27, with D possibly matching TRBD1 (6 bases). V lost 2 bases to trimming and J lost 0 bases, with 11 bases between them. The CDR3 is 16 amino acids. Germline V gives CDR1 MNHEY, CDR2 SMNVEV (reference sequence). In DNA form, the CDR3 reads TGTGCCAGCAGTTTAGGGACACCCTATAGCAATCAGCCCCAGCATTTT. Protein sequence: CASSLGTPYSNQPQHF.

This CDR3 reads CAWSVVTNTDTQYF. CDR3 in DNA: TGTGCCTGGAGTGTAGTGACTAACACAGATACGCAGTATTTT. The chain uses TRBV30 and TRBJ2-3; tentatively, D is TRBD2 (5 bases). The CDR3 spans 14 residues. Trimming removed 0 bases from V and 2 bases from J, with 9 bases in between. From germline, CDR1 is GTSNPN and CDR2 SVGIG (reference sequence). The whole variable domain, remainder taken from reference TRBV30 and TRBJ2-3, is SQTIHQWPATLVQPVGSPLSLECTVEGTSNPNLYWYRQAAGRGLQLLFYSVGIGQISSEVPQNLSASRPQDRQFILSSKKLLLSDSGFYLCAWSVVTNTDTQYFGPGTRLTVL.

The rearrangement uses TRBV30 and TRBJ1-2; D is unclear. This CDR3 has 11 residues. The germline CDR1 and CDR2 sequences are GTSNPN and SVGIG (reference sequence). Trimming removed 2 bases at V and 2 bases at J, with 3 bases between. CDR3 sequence: CAWSQNYGYTF. CDR3 bases: TGTGCCTGGAGTCAGAACTATGGCTACACCTTC.

The chain couples TRBV19 to TRBJ2-1, with 8 positions matching TRBD2. This CDR3 is 15 amino acids long. CDR1 is LNHDA, CDR2 SQIVND, per germline (reference sequence). V was clipped by 5 bases and J by 4 bases; unmatched bases: 7. CDR3 sequence reads: CASSPLAGYYNEQFF. CDR3 coding DNA: TGTGCCAGTAGTCCTCTAGCGGGCTATTACAATGAGCAGTTCTTC.

The gene calls are TRBV5-1 and TRBJ2-5, with TRBD2 matching over 11 bases. V dropped 3 bases and J dropped 5; count of bases not matched to a gene: 9. The germline CDR1 and CDR2 sequences are SGHRS and YFSETQ. The CDR3 spans 16 residues. This CDR3 is CASSSPRTSGLETQYF. CDR3 in DNA: TGCGCCAGCAGCTCCCCCCGGACTAGCGGGTTGGAGACCCAGTACTTC.

The table lists this clone with a count of one. As DNA, the CDR3 is TGTGCCAGCAGCTCGCTAGCGGGAAACTACAATGAGCAGTTCTTC. It is translated as CASSSLAGNYNEQFF. J is TRBJ2-1 and V is TRBV11-2, with 9 bases matching TRBD2. V shed 4 bases and J 3 bases; nucleotides not matched to a gene: 4. Germline V gene data show CDR1 as SGHAT and CDR2 as FQNNGV. The CDR3 runs 15 residues.

This sequence joins TRBV19 and TRBJ1-4; D is undetermined. Trimming left V 5 bases short and J 0 bases short, with 19 bases between. The germline CDR1 and CDR2 sequences are LNHDA and SQIVND (reference sequence). The CDR3 totals 18 residues. CDR3 region: CASSSNAEIGSTNEKLFF. DNA of the CDR3: TGTGCCAGTAGTTCAAATGCGGAAATCGGCTCAACTAATGAAAAACTGTTTTTT.

The rearrangement joins TRBV7-6 to TRBJ2-5; weak D call: TRBD2 (5 bases). V lost 2 bases and J lost 9, with 7 bases in between. The CDR3 runs 11 residues. Germline V gene data show CDR1 as SGHVS and CDR2 as FNYEAQ. The CDR3 sequence: CASSLREPQYF. In nucleotides, the CDR3 is TGTGCCAGCAGCTTACGGGAACCCCAGTACTTC. The full variable domain, its missing parts supplied by reference TRBV7-6 and TRBJ2-5, is GAGVSQSPRYKVTKRGQDVALRCDPISGHVSLYWYRQALGQGPEFLTYFNYEAQQDKSGLPNDRFSAERPEGSISTLTIQRTEQRDSAMYRCASSLREPQYFGPGTRLLVL.

The chain is built from TRBV2 and TRBJ2-7; D might be TRBD1 (5 bases). The CDR3 sequence is 15 residues long. CDR1 and CDR2 (germline): SNHLY, FYNNEI. Trimming cost V 7 bases and J 5 bases, with 21 bases left between them. CDR3 region: CASTPPNRSLHEQYF. The CDR3 nucleotides read TGTGCCAGCACCCCTCCCAACAGGTCTCTCCACGAGCAGTACTTC.

The rearrangement uses TRBV5-4 and TRBJ2-7; the D gene is possibly TRBD1 (5 bases). There are 14 residues in the CDR3. Deletions cut 4 bases from V and 3 bases from J, with 14 bases between. The germline gives CDR1 SGHNT, CDR2 YYREEE (reference sequence). The CDR3 loop is CASSDPSDSYEQYF. The CDR3 DNA sequence: TGTGCCAGCAGCGACCCGAGTGACAGCTACGAGCAGTACTTC.

The rearrangement uses TRBV6-5 and TRBJ2-2; a weak D match, TRBD1 (5 bases). CDR3 size: 15 residues. V shed 5 bases and J shed 2 bases, with 12 bases lying between them. CDR1 and CDR2 from the germline V gene are MNHEY and SVGAGI. CDR3 region: CASSAYRPNTGELFF. The CDR3 region has the DNA TGTGCCAGCAGTGCGTACAGGCCCAACACCGGGGAGCTGTTTTTT.

The rearrangement links TRBV5-1 to TRBJ2-6; the match to TRBD1 covers 10 bases. The CDR3 loop spans 19 amino acids. V shed 3 bases and J 2 bases; nucleotides not matched to a gene: 11. The germline CDR1 and CDR2 sequences are SGHRS and YFSETQ. The CDR3 DNA reads TGCGCCAGCAGCTCAGTATCCCGGGACAGGGGACCTGGGGCCAACGTCCTGACTTTC. It yields the protein CASSSVSRDRGPGANVLTF. The full variable domain, with the rest looked up from reference TRBV5-1 and TRBJ2-6, is KAGVTQTPRYLIKTRGQQVTLSCSPISGHRSVSWYQQTPGQGLQFLFEYFSETQRNKGNFPGRFSGRQFSNSRSEMNVSTLELGDSALYLCASSSVSRDRGPGANVLTFGAGSRLTVL.

This clone was seen a single time. This rearrangement joins TRBV30 to TRBJ2-3; 9 bases align to TRBD1. The CDR3 spans 14 residues. CDR1 is GTSNPN and CDR2 is SVGIG in the germline V gene (reference sequence). The V gene end was trimmed by 2 bases and the J gene end by 4 bases; junction bases not matched to a gene: 4. The DNA for the CDR3 is TGTGCCTGGAGTTCGGGACAGGGCCCAGATACGCAGTATTTT. Amino acids: CAWSSGQGPDTQYF.

The rearrangement links TRBV4-1 to TRBJ2-3; D unclear. Germline assignment: CDR1 MGHRA and CDR2 YSYEKL. The CDR3 length is 12 residues. Trimming removed 1 base at V and 6 bases at J, with 5 bases between. DNA for the CDR3: TGCGCCAGCAGCCAAGGACTGGATACGCAGTATTTT. Translation: CASSQGLDTQYF.

The V gene is TRBV15, the J gene TRBJ2-1; the D gene is possibly TRBD2 (5 bases). This CDR3 contains 14 residues. The germline V gene has CDR1 LNHNV and CDR2 YYDKDF (reference sequence). The V gene lost 0 bases and the J gene lost 10 bases, with 13 bases spanning the gap. The CDR3 sequence is CATSREKSRGEQFF. The CDR3 DNA follows: TGTGCCACCAGCAGAGAAAAATCTAGAGGGGAGCAGTTCTTC.

V is TRBV27 and J is TRBJ2-6; TRBD1 aligns across 9 bases. The CDR3 is 21 amino acids. J lost 2 bases, V lost 6 bases, and 20 bases had no gene match. Germline V gives CDR1 MNHEY, CDR2 SMNVEV (reference sequence). The CDR3 sequence: CASSPRGTGFGKFAGANVLTF. The CDR3 DNA follows: TGTGCCAGCAGCCCCCGGGGGACAGGGTTCGGAAAATTCGCTGGGGCCAACGTCCTGACTTTC. Complete variable domain (other parts from reference TRBV27 and TRBJ2-6): EAQVTQNPRYLITVTGKKLTVTCSQNMNHEYMSWYRQDPGLGLRQIYYSMNVEVTDKGDVPEGYKVSRKEKRNFPLILESPSPNQTSLYFCASSPRGTGFGKFAGANVLTFGAGSRLTVL.

The chain carries TRBV5-8 and TRBJ2-3, with D possibly TRBD2 on 5 matching bases. Between the trimmed V and J ends, which lost 0 bases and 2 bases, there was a span of 10 bases. Germline CDR1 and CDR2: SGHTS and YDEGEE. This CDR3 contains 15 residues. CDR3 bases: TGTGCCAGCAGCTTGGGGGCGGGTTTCACAGATACGCAGTATTTT. Translated, it gives CASSLGAGFTDTQYF.